These 21 T cell receptor beta chains were sequenced from one sample in a study of blood T cell repertoires in COVID-19. Sequenced by immunoSEQ multiplex PCR; TCRdb stores in-frame clones only, minus some. The profile shows some 170,000 clones, over 75% of them singletons. Material for sequencing was peripheral blood. The source is a human donor in a cohort sampled during active COVID-19.

This chain joins TRBV10-1 and TRBJ2-1; D is possibly TRBD2 (7 bases). Germline V gene data show CDR1 as WNHNN and CDR2 as SYGVQD (reference sequence). V was pared by 3 bases and J by 6 bases, with 12 bases between. The CDR3 runs 14 residues. CDR3 in amino acids: CASSERGGSNEQFF. For the CDR3, the DNA is TGCGCCAGCAGTGAAAGGGGGGGAAGCAATGAGCAGTTCTTC.

This clone has just one count. The chain is built from TRBV5-1 and TRBJ2-5, with 11 bases fitting TRBD1. V shed 2 bases and J 4 bases; nucleotides not matched to a gene: 4. The CDR3 runs to 15 residues. Looked up from germline, CDR1 is SGHRS and CDR2 is YFSETQ. The CDR3 DNA reads TGCGCCAGCAGCTTCGGACAGGGGGCGGGAGAGACCCAGTACTTC. Residues: CASSFGQGAGETQYF.

This clone was seen once. This chain uses TRBV6-2 or TRBV6-3 with TRBJ2-1; 8 bases match TRBD1. The CDR3 length is 12 residues. Germline CDR1 reads MNHEY; CDR2 reads SVGEGT. Trimming took 2 bases from V and 10 from J; bases not matched to a gene: 1. CDR3 protein: CASSYAGGEQFF. In DNA form, the CDR3 reads TGTGCCAGCAGTTACGCAGGGGGCGAGCAGTTCTTC.

In its sample, this clone was seen a few times. This chain links TRBV6-5 with TRBJ2-7, with D possibly being TRBD2 (6 bases). This CDR3 has 13 residues. V lost 6 bases, J lost 6 bases, and 15 bases lay in between. Germline CDR1 MNHEY, CDR2 SVGAGI. CDR3 sequence reads: CASREGLRVEQYF. CDR3 nucleotides: TGTGCCAGCAGGGAGGGTTTGAGGGTCGAGCAGTACTTC.

Turning to this clone: Other DNA sequences of this sample code for an identical CDR3. The V call is TRBV7-3, the J call TRBJ2-1, with 10 bases identical to TRBD2. J gave up 7 bases and V 5 bases, and 8 bases lay outside the gene matches. This CDR3 contains 15 residues. CDR1 is SGHTA, CDR2 FQGTGA, per germline. CDR3 in DNA: TGTGCCAGCAGCCTGGGGCTAGCGGGAGTAAATGAGCAGTTCTTC. Its translation: CASSLGLAGVNEQFF.

V and J are TRBV3-1 (or the pseudogene TRBV3-2) and TRBJ1-5; 10 bases map to TRBD1. The CDR3 spans 16 residues. CDR1 is LGHDT and CDR2 is YNNKEL in the germline V gene (reference sequence). V shed 1 base and J 2 bases; nucleotides not matched to a gene: 2. CDR3 nucleotides: TGTGCCAGCAGCCAAGGGGGGACAGGGGGCAATCAGCCCCAGCATTTT. Its protein product is CASSQGGTGGNQPQHF.

In its sample, this clone was seen once. V gene TRBV6-1 combines with J gene TRBJ1-6; tentative D call: TRBD1 (6 bases). Germline values: CDR1 MNHNS, CDR2 SASEGT. The V and J ends lost 4 bases and 9 bases respectively, with 19 bases between them. The CDR3 covers 16 residues. This CDR3 reads CASSVEGPRGISPLHF. The DNA of the CDR3 is TGTGCCAGCAGTGTCGAAGGGCCGAGGGGGATTTCACCCCTCCACTTT.

This clone was recorded a few times. V usage is TRBV18 and J usage is TRBJ2-7; no reliable D call. CDR3 length: 16 amino acids. The V gene's germline CDR1 is KGHSH and CDR2 LQKENI. V lost 2 bases, J lost 2 bases, and 16 bases lay in between. CDR3 DNA sequence: TGTGCCAGCTCACCAGGTGCGCCCCGCGGCCCCTACGAGCAGTACTTC. Translation: CASSPGAPRGPYEQYF.

This chain connects TRBV4-1 to TRBJ2-4; D is possibly TRBD1 (6 bases). Germline CDR1 MGHRA, CDR2 YSYEKL. V was shortened by 3 bases and J by 8 bases, with 17 bases between the two germline ends. This CDR3 has 15 amino acids. CDR3 DNA: TGCGCCAGCAGCCACCTACAGGGAGTTGATGACATTCAGTACTTC. This codes for CASSHLQGVDDIQYF.

Only a few counts were recorded for this clone. The chain combines TRBV27 with TRBJ1-2; 7 nucleotides line up with TRBD1. V was clipped by 1 base and J by 7 bases; unmatched bases: 3. The CDR3 covers 13 residues. The germline V gene has CDR1 MNHEY and CDR2 SMNVEV (reference sequence). The CDR3 is CASSLLGGLGYTF. CDR3 sequence (DNA): TGTGCCAGCAGTTTATTAGGGGGCCTTGGCTACACCTTC.

The chain couples TRBV15 to TRBJ2-7, with D possibly TRBD2 on 6 matching bases. The CDR3 has 15 amino acids. Germline CDR1 reads LNHNV; CDR2 reads YYDKDF (reference sequence). Trimming stripped 1 base from V and 7 bases from J, with 17 bases between. CDR3 protein: CATSRVISGPPEQYF. DNA of the CDR3: TGTGCCACCAGCAGAGTAATTAGCGGACCCCCGGAGCAGTACTTC.

This clone was observed a handful of times. V gene TRBV12-3 or TRBV12-4 combines with J gene TRBJ2-1; no definite D call. The CDR3 totals 11 residues. The V and J ends lost 8 bases and 8 bases respectively, with 10 bases between them. CDR3 protein: CASLKSHEQFF. DNA of the CDR3: TGTGCCAGCCTAAAGTCCCATGAGCAGTTCTTC.

This clone turned up a few times. The CDR3 is CASSPPRRDRGLQGETQYF. Here the CDR3 DNA reads TGTGCCAGCAGCCCCCCTAGGAGGGACAGGGGGCTCCAAGGGGAGACCCAGTACTTC. The V call is TRBV7-2, the J call TRBJ2-5, with 12 positions matching TRBD1. The CDR3 runs to 19 residues. Germline V gives CDR1 SGHTA, CDR2 FQGNSA. Unmatched junction bases numbered 18, after V lost 5 bases and J lost 5 bases.

The V gene is TRBV27, the J gene TRBJ2-3; 7 bases fit TRBD2. With 3 bases clipped from V and 2 bases from J, the junction kept 5 bases outside the gene matches. This CDR3 has 15 amino acids. The germline CDR1 and CDR2 sequences are MNHEY and SMNVEV (reference sequence). CDR3 in amino acids: CASSFEAGITDTQYF. In DNA form, the CDR3 reads TGTGCCAGCAGTTTTGAAGCGGGAATCACAGATACGCAGTATTTT.

The gene calls are TRBV7-2 and TRBJ2-5, with 9 bases matching TRBD2. Germline CDR1 reads SGHTA; CDR2 reads FQGNSA. Trimming removed 1 base from V and 2 bases from J; junction bases left unmatched: 2. There are 15 residues in the CDR3. The CDR3 loop is CASSLGLAGQETQYF. Here the CDR3 DNA reads TGTGCCAGCAGCTTAGGGCTAGCGGGGCAAGAGACCCAGTACTTC. Drawing the rest from reference TRBV7-2 and TRBJ2-5, the complete variable domain is GAGVSQSPSNKVTEKGKDVELRCDPISGHTALYWYRQSLGQGLEFLIYFQGNSAPDKSGLPSDRFSAERTGGSVSTLTIQRTQQEDSAVYLCASSLGLAGQETQYFGPGTRLLVL.

This sequence joins TRBV30 and TRBJ2-2; perhaps TRBD1 as D (6 bases). The length of the CDR3 is 14 residues. The V gene's germline CDR1 is GTSNPN and CDR2 SVGIG (reference sequence). The ends were cut back, 5 bases at V and 5 bases at J, with 15 bases in the middle. In DNA, the CDR3 is TGTGCCTGGGAGGGGCTAGGACAGACCGGGGAGCTGTTTTTT. It encodes CAWEGLGQTGELFF.

In this sample, this clone turned up many times. This chain links TRBV2 with TRBJ1-5; D may be TRBD1 (6 bases). Trimming pared 8 bases from V and 0 bases from J, leaving 20 bases between. The CDR3 is 17 residues long. Germline CDR1 reads SNHLY; CDR2 reads FYNNEI. CDR3 loop: CASSALGGGGSNQPQHF. In nucleotides, the CDR3 is TGTGCCAGCTCTGCCCTTGGGGGCGGGGGTAGCAATCAGCCCCAGCATTTT.

V usage is TRBV19 and J usage is TRBJ2-7, with a tentative D call TRBD2 (5 bases). The germline V gene has CDR1 LNHDA and CDR2 SQIVND (reference sequence). CDR3 length: 13 amino acids. Trimming pared 5 bases from V and 1 base from J, leaving 9 bases between. This CDR3 reads CASSDPGSYEQYF. The CDR3 nucleotides are TGTGCCAGTAGTGATCCGGGGTCCTACGAGCAGTACTTC. Variable domain in full (rest from reference TRBV19 and TRBJ2-7): DGGITQSPKYLFRKEGQNVTLSCEQNLNHDAMYWYRQDPGQGLRLIYYSQIVNDFQKGDIAEGYSVSREKKESFPLTVTSAQKNPTAFYLCASSDPGSYEQYFGPGTRLTVT.

This chain uses TRBV7-6 with TRBJ2-3; 9 positions agree with TRBD1. V gave up 5 bases and J gave up 2 bases; unmatched junction bases: 8. Germline V CDR1 and CDR2: SGHVS, FNYEAQ. The CDR3 extends over 16 amino acids. The CDR3 sequence: CASSANRGRLTDTQYF. CDR3 nucleotide sequence: TGTGCCAGCAGCGCGAACAGGGGGCGCCTCACAGATACGCAGTATTTT. Using reference TRBV7-6 and TRBJ2-3 for the parts outside the CDR3, the full variable domain is GAGVSQSPRYKVTKRGQDVALRCDPISGHVSLYWYRQALGQGPEFLTYFNYEAQQDKSGLPNDRFSAERPEGSISTLTIQRTEQRDSAMYRCASSANRGRLTDTQYFGPGTRLTVL.

The chain carries TRBV20-1 and TRBJ2-1; D not certain. This CDR3 contains 11 residues. Per the germline V gene, CDR1 is DFQATT and CDR2 is SNEGSKA (reference sequence). Trimming removed 3 bases at V and 9 bases at J, with 9 bases between. In DNA, the CDR3 is TGCAGTGCTAGCCTCCCGGTTGAGCAGTTCTTC. This sequence encodes CSASLPVEQFF.

V and J are TRBV6-4 and TRBJ2-6; D is perhaps TRBD2 (7 bases). With 6 bases removed from V and 2 bases from J, the gap between germline ends came to 11 bases. The germline V gene encodes CDR1 MRHNA and CDR2 SNTAGT. This CDR3 has 15 residues. CDR3 residues: CASSSGGTGANVLTF. In DNA, the CDR3 is TGTGCCAGCAGCTCGGGGGGCACTGGGGCCAACGTCCTGACTTTC.